These T cell receptor beta chains were read from a single sample in a study of blood T cell repertoires in COVID-19. The assay was immunoSEQ multiplex PCR, and TCRdb's table has in-frame clones only and misses some. Of around 95,000 clones in the sample, around four fifths are singletons; the top ten hold 10% to 15%. The sample was peripheral blood. Source of these receptors: a man aged 50 or older with active or convalescent COVID-19. The CDR3 runs from the conserved cysteine through the conserved F or W. The D gene is left open where the match is weak. Clone size is shown for a subset of rows, as once, few, many or a class of expanded clone.

cdr3_aa: CASSSPGREQETQYF
cdr3_nt: TGTGCCAGCAGTTCCCCCGGCAGGGAACAAGAGACCCAGTACTTC
j_call: TRBJ2-5
v_call: TRBV6-5
d_call: -
clone_size: -
cdr3_length: 15

cdr3_aa: CASSLDGQSTGELFF
cdr3_nt: TGTGCCAGCAGCTTAGATGGACAGTCCACCGGGGAGCTGTTTTTT
j_call: TRBJ2-2
v_call: TRBV11-3
d_call: -
clone_size: -
cdr3_length: 15

cdr3_aa: CASSAEGGNYGYTF
cdr3_nt: TGTGCCAGCAGCGCCGAGGGGGGGAACTATGGCTACACCTTC
j_call: TRBJ1-2
v_call: TRBV6-5
d_call: -
clone_size: -
cdr3_length: 14

cdr3_aa: CASSQQPGTTSLAKNIQYF
cdr3_nt: TGTGCCAGCAGCCAACAACCCGGGACTACCTCTCTAGCCAAAAACATTCAGTACTTC
j_call: TRBJ2-4
v_call: TRBV3-1/TRBV3-2
d_call: TRBD2
clone_size: -
cdr3_length: 19

cdr3_aa: CASSQNLGQVNTEAFF
cdr3_nt: TGTGCCAGCAGCCAAAATCTGGGGCAAGTGAACACTGAAGCTTTCTTT
j_call: TRBJ1-1
v_call: TRBV14
d_call: -
clone_size: -
cdr3_length: 16

cdr3_aa: CASSLTGQGAGKAFF
cdr3_nt: TGTGCCAGCAGTTTAACGGGACAGGGGGCCGGAAAAGCTTTCTTT
j_call: TRBJ1-1
v_call: TRBV6-5
d_call: TRBD1
clone_size: -
cdr3_length: 15

cdr3_aa: CASSDWTGDEQYF
cdr3_nt: TGTGCCAGCAGTGATTGGACAGGGGACGAGCAGTACTTC
j_call: TRBJ2-7
v_call: TRBV2
d_call: TRBD1
clone_size: -
cdr3_length: 13

cdr3_aa: CASSQNGYTF
cdr3_nt: TGTGCCAGCAGCCAAAATGGCTACACCTTC
j_call: TRBJ1-2
v_call: TRBV6-5
d_call: -
clone_size: -
cdr3_length: 10

cdr3_aa: CASSLGQGAYEQYF
cdr3_nt: TGTGCCAGCAGCTTAGGACAGGGGGCCTACGAGCAGTACTTC
j_call: TRBJ2-7
v_call: TRBV5-6
d_call: TRBD1
clone_size: -
cdr3_length: 14

cdr3_aa: CASSWGEGNTIYF
cdr3_nt: TGTGCCAGCAGCTGGGGCGAAGGGAACACCATATATTTT
j_call: TRBJ1-3
v_call: TRBV11-3
d_call: -
clone_size: -
cdr3_length: 13

cdr3_aa: CASSLDTGLLGTWYF
cdr3_nt: TGCGCCAGCAGCTTGGATACGGGACTGCTGGGCACCTGGTACTTC
j_call: TRBJ2-7
v_call: TRBV5-1
d_call: -
clone_size: -
cdr3_length: 15

cdr3_aa: CASRILNGGTEAFF
cdr3_nt: TGTGCCAGCAGGATCCTAAACGGGGGCACTGAAGCTTTCTTT
j_call: TRBJ1-1
v_call: TRBV28
d_call: -
clone_size: -
cdr3_length: 14

cdr3_aa: CASSLSPEAQYF
cdr3_nt: TGTGCCAGCAGCTTGAGTCCCGAGGCGCAGTATTTT
j_call: TRBJ2-3
v_call: TRBV5-4
d_call: -
clone_size: -
cdr3_length: 12

cdr3_aa: CAWGGSRDYGYTF
cdr3_nt: TGTGCCTGGGGTGGGTCCAGGGACTATGGCTACACCTTC
j_call: TRBJ1-2
v_call: TRBV30
d_call: -
clone_size: -
cdr3_length: 13

cdr3_aa: CASSQLAGDEQYF
cdr3_nt: TGTGCCAGCAGCCAACTAGCGGGAGACGAGCAGTACTTC
j_call: TRBJ2-7
v_call: TRBV3-1/TRBV3-2
d_call: TRBD2
clone_size: once
cdr3_length: 13

cdr3_aa: CAWSRSAGEQYF
cdr3_nt: TGTGCCTGGAGCCGAAGTGCGGGCGAGCAGTACTTC
j_call: TRBJ2-7
v_call: TRBV30
d_call: -
clone_size: once
cdr3_length: 12

cdr3_aa: CASSGRDTLMGYEQYF
cdr3_nt: TGTGCCAGCAGCGGACGGGACACCTTAATGGGGTACGAGCAGTACTTC
j_call: TRBJ2-7
v_call: TRBV9
d_call: -
clone_size: -
cdr3_length: 16

cdr3_aa: CASSGRTSGSYNEQFF
cdr3_nt: TGTGCCAGCAGTGGGCGGACTTCTGGCTCCTACAATGAGCAGTTCTTC
j_call: TRBJ2-1
v_call: TRBV27
d_call: -
clone_size: -
cdr3_length: 16

cdr3_aa: CASSDRGIGYTF
cdr3_nt: TGTGCCAGCTCGGACAGGGGAATAGGCTACACCTTC
j_call: TRBJ1-2
v_call: TRBV18
d_call: TRBD1
clone_size: -
cdr3_length: 12

cdr3_aa: CAWSLLAGQNIQYF
cdr3_nt: TGTGCCTGGAGCTTACTAGCGGGGCAAAACATTCAGTACTTC
j_call: TRBJ2-4
v_call: TRBV30
d_call: TRBD2
clone_size: -
cdr3_length: 14

cdr3_aa: CASSQSGTGINNEQFF
cdr3_nt: TGTGCCAGCAGCCAATCCGGGACAGGGATAAACAATGAGCAGTTCTTC
j_call: TRBJ2-1
v_call: TRBV4-2
d_call: TRBD1
clone_size: -
cdr3_length: 16

cdr3_aa: CATSRGRTGELFF
cdr3_nt: TGTGCCACCAGCAGGGGTAGGACCGGGGAGCTGTTTTTT
j_call: TRBJ2-2
v_call: TRBV24-1
d_call: -
clone_size: many
cdr3_length: 13

cdr3_aa: CASSFGGRDEQYF
cdr3_nt: TGTGCCAGCAGCTTTGGCGGGAGGGACGAGCAGTACTTC
j_call: TRBJ2-7
v_call: TRBV11-3
d_call: TRBD2
clone_size: -
cdr3_length: 13

cdr3_aa: CASSLEFGRTGGDYGYTF
cdr3_nt: TGTGCCAGCAGCTTAGAATTCGGTCGGACAGGGGGTGACTATGGCTACACCTTC
j_call: TRBJ1-2
v_call: TRBV7-9
d_call: TRBD1
clone_size: few
cdr3_length: 18

cdr3_aa: CASSLLGGAGEKLFF
cdr3_nt: TGTGCCAGCAGTTTACTCGGGGGGGCCGGTGAAAAACTGTTTTTT
j_call: TRBJ1-4
v_call: TRBV28
d_call: -
clone_size: -
cdr3_length: 15

cdr3_aa: CASSLILRNTEAFF
cdr3_nt: TGTGCCAGCAGCTTAATTTTGAGGAACACTGAAGCTTTCTTT
j_call: TRBJ1-1
v_call: TRBV7-8
d_call: -
clone_size: -
cdr3_length: 14

cdr3_aa: CSAVLRDEQFF
cdr3_nt: TGCAGTGCAGTATTGCGTGATGAGCAGTTCTTC
j_call: TRBJ2-1
v_call: TRBV20-1
d_call: -
clone_size: -
cdr3_length: 11